The entry below gives a single T cell receptor (beta chain) sequence along with its context. The antigen remains undetermined. The sample is drawn from a study of CD8+ T cells in alopecia areata. Whole-study context: At a dose of 5 to 10 mg twice daily, oral tofacitinib was given to treated patients. Study-level findings and limits: Among the top 100, expanded CD8+ clones, as well as scalp clonality, were significantly decreased by tofacitinib. The study found TCR sharing across patients less clear than in mice, possibly for HLA reasons.

Sequencing relied on a cDNA template that was reverse transcribed from extracted RNA. Sequencing used immunoSEQ multiplex PCR; TCRdb keeps in-frame clones, though not all of them. The sample contains fewer than 110,000 clones, just over 85% of which appear only once. Treatment here: oral pan-JAK inhibitor, 5-10 mg twice daily. CDR1 is SNHLY, CDR2 FYNNEI, per germline. The CDR3 sequence is 15 residues long. V shed 1 base and J 8 bases; nucleotides not matched to a gene: 8. This TCR came from a human donor with alopecia areata. The chain combines TRBV2 with TRBJ2-1; 7 positions match TRBD2. Specimen: CD8+ T cells sorted from blood, collected between weeks 30 and 35, from a patient treated with tofacitinib. In nucleotides, the CDR3 is TGTGCCAGCAGTGAAGACCTAGCGGCTATCTATGAGCAGTTCTTC. It encodes CASSEDLAAIYEQFF.